The 21 T cell receptor beta chains below were found in one sample sequenced in a study of vaccination effects on CD4 cells after COVID-19. After expansion with viral peptide pools in the ViraFEST assay, antigen-specific CD4+ T cells were sequenced. Once cultured for 9 to 11 days, the cells underwent separation to obtain CD4+ T cells. Testing of the vaccine recipients showed negative nucleocapsid antibodies and no prior SARS-CoV-2 infection. Sequencing was performed with immunoSEQ multiplex PCR; in TCRdb, only in-frame clones are kept and a portion is missing. The profile shows fewer than 30,000 clones, under 85% of them singletons. The antigens of these receptors remain unknown. Sample: CD4+ T cells from PBMCs cultured with SARS-CoV-2 spike peptides, taken before COVID-19 vaccination. Receptors were obtained from a human donor who received a COVID-19 vaccine.

The V and J genes are TRBV7-8 and TRBJ1-2; D uncertain. Germline V lookup: CDR1 SGHVS, CDR2 FQNEAQ. The V end lost 1 base, the J end lost 5 bases, and 11 bases lay between the germline ends. The CDR3 runs to 14 residues. DNA for the CDR3: TGTGCCAGCAGCTTAGTCCCCCAAGATTATGGCTACACCTTC. Protein: CASSLVPQDYGYTF.

The chain has TRBV5-1 and TRBJ2-7; TRBD1 matches 8 bases. V was clipped by 0 bases and J by 3 bases; unmatched bases: 5. This CDR3 comprises 15 residues. Germline V gene lookup returns CDR1 SGHRS and CDR2 YFSETQ. The CDR3 protein is CASSLDTGGLYEQYF. CDR3 DNA sequence: TGCGCCAGCAGCTTGGATACAGGGGGTCTCTACGAGCAGTACTTC.

The chain joins TRBV20-1 to TRBJ2-1, with D uncertain. Germline lookup yields CDR1 DFQATT and CDR2 SNEGSKA (reference sequence). This CDR3 has 12 residues. V dropped 3 bases and J dropped 7 bases, with 10 bases sitting between them. CDR3: CSASAGWNEQFF. The CDR3 DNA sequence: TGCAGTGCTAGTGCAGGTTGGAATGAGCAGTTCTTC.

This chain links TRBV7-9 with TRBJ2-7, with D unclear. V lost 5 bases and J 5 bases, leaving 10 bases between the germline ends. This CDR3 comprises 12 residues. The germline gives CDR1 SEHNR, CDR2 FQNEAQ (reference sequence). CDR3 nucleotides: TGTGCCAGCAGCACCTTAGGAAACGAGCAGTACTTC. Translated, it gives CASSTLGNEQYF.

J is TRBJ1-1 and V is TRBV25-1; D uncertain. Between the trimmed V and J ends, which lost 3 bases and 3 bases, there was a span of 14 bases. CDR3 size: 15 residues. Per the germline V gene, CDR1 is MGHDK and CDR2 is SYGVNS. DNA for the CDR3: TGTGCCAGCAGTGATCCGGCGGGGATGGACACTGAAGCTTTCTTT. Translating gives CASSDPAGMDTEAFF.

A few counts support this clone. The chain combines TRBV7-9 with TRBJ1-2, with D possibly TRBD1 on 5 matching bases. V was pared by 2 bases and J by 4 bases, with 14 bases between. This CDR3 has 15 amino acids. Germline V gene data show CDR1 as SEHNR and CDR2 as FQNEAQ (reference sequence). The CDR3 coding sequence is TGTGCCAGCAGCTTAACAGTGGGAGGGACCTATGGCTACACCTTC. Translated: CASSLTVGGTYGYTF.

Note on this clone: The junction shows a germline mismatch at one end, possibly a read error. Other DNA sequences in the sample encode the same CDR3. V is TRBV7-9 and J is TRBJ2-1; D possibly corresponds to TRBD2 (5 bases). The CDR3 length is 13 residues. Germline-derived CDR1 and CDR2 are SEHNR and FQNEAQ (reference sequence). CDR3: CASSLATYNEQFF. In DNA form, the CDR3 reads TGTGCCAGCAGCCTAGCCACCTACAATGAGCAGTTCTTC.

The chain couples TRBV6-2 or TRBV6-3 to TRBJ2-5; 9 bases are a match to TRBD1. This CDR3 has 17 amino acids. Trimming took 2 bases from V and 7 from J; bases not matched to a gene: 14. Germline CDR1 reads MNHEY; CDR2 reads SVGEGT. In DNA form, the CDR3 reads TGTGCCAGCAGTTACCGGCCCAGACAGGGGGAAAGGGGGACCCAGTACTTC. Encoded protein: CASSYRPRQGERGTQYF.

This chain connects TRBV25-1 to TRBJ1-4; possibly TRBD1 for D (5 bases). Germline CDR1 is MGHDK and CDR2 is SYGVNS. The V and J ends lost 1 base and 3 bases respectively, with 9 bases between them. The CDR3 loop spans 15 amino acids. Here the CDR3 reads CASSELGTPNEKLFF. The CDR3 DNA reads TGTGCCAGCAGTGAATTGGGGACCCCTAATGAAAAACTGTTTTTT.

This chain links TRBV6-5 with TRBJ1-1; no reliable D call. V dropped 6 bases and J dropped 5 bases, with 4 bases sitting between them. The CDR3 is 10 residues long. The germline CDR1 and CDR2 sequences are MNHEY and SVGAGI. The CDR3 DNA is TGTGCCAGCAGGGGGACTGAAGCTTTCTTT. This codes for CASRGTEAFF.

The V gene is TRBV6-5, the J gene TRBJ1-2; 7 bases fit TRBD1. CDR1 is MNHEY, CDR2 SVGAGI, per germline. CDR3 length equals 15 residues. V dropped 6 bases and J dropped 2; count of bases not matched to a gene: 9. The CDR3 DNA reads as TGTGCCAGCAGACGATCGACAGGGTCAAACTATGGCTACACCTTC. This gives the protein CASRRSTGSNYGYTF.

Written as DNA, the CDR3 is TGTGCCAGCAGCGTCCATGGGGACAGATCTAGCACAGATACGCAGTATTTT. It codes for CASSVHGDRSSTDTQYF. This chain uses TRBV9 with TRBJ2-3; 7 bases fit TRBD1. In germline, CDR1 is SGDLS, CDR2 YYNGEE. This CDR3 has 17 amino acids. V lost 2 bases, J lost 0 bases, and 9 bases stayed unmatched.

The chain employs TRBV9 and TRBJ2-1; D not certain. The CDR3 totals 17 residues. With 3 bases removed from V and 0 bases from J, the gap between germline ends came to 16 bases. The germline CDR1 and CDR2 sequences are SGDLS and YYNGEE. The CDR3 DNA sequence: TGTGCCAGCAGCGCATACTTAGTCGCGAGCTCCTACAATGAGCAGTTCTTC. Translated, it gives CASSAYLVASSYNEQFF.

This chain connects TRBV2 to TRBJ2-5, with TRBD1 matching over 10 bases. Germline-derived CDR1 and CDR2 are SNHLY and FYNNEI. CDR3 length: 14 residues. The ends lost 5 bases at V and 4 bases at J; junction bases unmatched: 4. The CDR3 reads CASSRDRGGETQYF. The CDR3 DNA sequence: TGTGCCAGCAGTAGGGACAGGGGTGGAGAGACCCAGTACTTC.

The chain is built from TRBV7-2 and TRBJ1-4; TRBD1 is a possible D gene (6 bases). The CDR3 sequence is 15 residues long. The V end was cut by 1 base, the J end by 7 bases, with 13 bases between. The germline CDR1 and CDR2 sequences are SGHTA and FQGNSA. The DNA of the CDR3 is TGTGCCAGCAGCTTAGGAGGGGGGATGGGTGAAAAACTGTTTTTT. It yields the protein CASSLGGGMGEKLFF.

This chain uses TRBV4-1 with TRBJ2-1, with a possible D match to TRBD2 (5 bases). Trimming stripped 5 bases from V and 6 bases from J, with 11 bases between. Germline lookup yields CDR1 MGHRA and CDR2 YSYEKL. This CDR3 comprises 13 residues. CDR3 in amino acids: CASSRILVNEQFF. In DNA form, the CDR3 reads TGCGCCAGCAGCAGGATACTAGTCAATGAGCAGTTCTTC.

The V call is TRBV28, the J call TRBJ2-3; 11 bases align to TRBD2. This CDR3 contains 15 residues. Germline V gene data show CDR1 as MDHEN and CDR2 as SYDVKM. Unmatched junction bases numbered 2, after V lost 4 bases and J lost 2 bases. CDR3 sequence reads: CASSSTSGITDTQYF. The CDR3 DNA is TGTGCCAGCAGTTCGACTAGCGGGATCACAGATACGCAGTATTTT.

CDR3 nucleotides: TGTGCCAGCAGTTTGGAGCGCAGCTCCTATAATTCACCCCTCCACTTT. It encodes CASSLERSSYNSPLHF. This chain links TRBV27 with TRBJ1-6; D not resolved. CDR1 MNHEY and CDR2 SMNVEV come from the germline V gene (reference sequence). V lost 3 bases to trimming and J lost 0 bases, with 9 bases between them. This CDR3 comprises 16 residues.

The chain is built from TRBV5-1 and TRBJ2-7, with D unresolved. Looked up from germline, CDR1 is SGHRS and CDR2 is YFSETQ. CDR3 size: 13 residues. The V end was cut by 4 bases, the J end by 2 bases, with 10 bases between. CDR3: CASSPDTTYEQYF. The CDR3, as DNA: TGCGCCAGCAGCCCCGACACGACCTACGAGCAGTACTTC.

This clone was seen once. The rearrangement links TRBV5-1 to TRBJ2-3; D possibly matches TRBD1 or TRBD2 (5 bases each). Germline lookup yields CDR1 SGHRS and CDR2 YFSETQ. CDR3 length: 14 amino acids. V dropped 4 bases and J dropped 3 bases, with 12 bases sitting between them. This CDR3 is CASSDSGRTDTQYF. The CDR3 region has the DNA TGCGCCAGCAGCGACTCGGGGCGGACAGATACGCAGTATTTT.

The V gene is TRBV7-9, the J gene TRBJ1-5; 8 bases are shared with TRBD1. Looked up from germline, CDR1 is SEHNR and CDR2 is FQNEAQ (reference sequence). V lost 4 bases, J lost 5 bases, and 13 bases stayed unmatched. This CDR3 region has 17 residues. CDR3 nucleotide sequence: TGTGCCAGCAGCTCCGGACAGGGCGGGGGTAGGGATCAGCCCCAGCATTTT. Amino acids: CASSSGQGGGRDQPQHF.